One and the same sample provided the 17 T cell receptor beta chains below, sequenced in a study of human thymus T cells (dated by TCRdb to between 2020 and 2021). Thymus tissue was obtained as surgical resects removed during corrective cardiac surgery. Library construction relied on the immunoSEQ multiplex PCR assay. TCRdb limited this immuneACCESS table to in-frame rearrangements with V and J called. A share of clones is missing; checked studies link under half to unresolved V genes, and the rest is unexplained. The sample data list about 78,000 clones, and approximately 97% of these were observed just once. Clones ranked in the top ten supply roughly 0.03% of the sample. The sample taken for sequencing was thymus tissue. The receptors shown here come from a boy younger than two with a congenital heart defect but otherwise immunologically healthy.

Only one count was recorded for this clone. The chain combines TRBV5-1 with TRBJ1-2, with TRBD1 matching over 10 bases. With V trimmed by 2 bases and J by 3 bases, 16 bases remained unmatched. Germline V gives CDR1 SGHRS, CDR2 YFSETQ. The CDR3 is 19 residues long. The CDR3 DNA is TGCGCCAGCAGCTTAAGGTCCAGGCCCGGGACAGGGGCACACTATGGCTACACCTTC. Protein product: CASSLRSRPGTGAHYGYTF.

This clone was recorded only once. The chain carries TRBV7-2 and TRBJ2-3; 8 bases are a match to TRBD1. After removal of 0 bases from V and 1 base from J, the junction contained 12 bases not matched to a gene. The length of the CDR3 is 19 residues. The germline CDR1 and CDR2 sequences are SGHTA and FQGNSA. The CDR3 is CASSLAGVSDRGCTDTQYF. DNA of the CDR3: TGTGCCAGCAGCTTAGCGGGAGTTTCCGACAGGGGCTGCACAGATACGCAGTATTTT. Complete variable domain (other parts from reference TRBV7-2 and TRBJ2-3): GAGVSQSPSNKVTEKGKDVELRCDPISGHTALYWYRQSLGQGLEFLIYFQGNSAPDKSGLPSDRFSAERTGGSVSTLTIQRTQQEDSAVYLCASSLAGVSDRGCTDTQYFGPGTRLTVL.

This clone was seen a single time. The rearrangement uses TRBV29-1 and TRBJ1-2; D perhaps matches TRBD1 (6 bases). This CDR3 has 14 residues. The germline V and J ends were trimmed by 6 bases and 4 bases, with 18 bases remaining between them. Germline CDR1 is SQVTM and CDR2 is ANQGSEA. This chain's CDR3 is CSVCTGPAFYGYTF. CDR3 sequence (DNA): TGCAGCGTATGCACAGGGCCGGCCTTCTATGGCTACACCTTC. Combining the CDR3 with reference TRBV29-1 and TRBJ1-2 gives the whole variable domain SAVISQKPSRDICQRGTSLTIQCQVDSQVTMMFWYRQQPGQSLTLIATANQGSEATYESGFVIDKFPISRPNLTFSTLTVSNMSPEDSSIYLCSVCTGPAFYGYTFGSGTRLTVV.

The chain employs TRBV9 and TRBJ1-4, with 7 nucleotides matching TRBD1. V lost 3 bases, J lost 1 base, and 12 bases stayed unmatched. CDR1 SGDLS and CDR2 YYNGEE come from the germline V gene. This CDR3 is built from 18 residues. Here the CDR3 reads CASSGQKGALVTNEKLFF. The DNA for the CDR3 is TGTGCCAGCAGCGGACAAAAGGGGGCGCTTGTAACTAATGAAAAACTGTTTTTT. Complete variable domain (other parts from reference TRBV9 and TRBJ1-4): DSGVTQTPKHLITATGQRVTLRCSPRSGDLSVYWYQQSLDQGLQFLIQYYNGEERAKGNILERFSAQQFPDLHSELNLSSLELGDSALYFCASSGQKGALVTNEKLFFGSGTQLSVL.

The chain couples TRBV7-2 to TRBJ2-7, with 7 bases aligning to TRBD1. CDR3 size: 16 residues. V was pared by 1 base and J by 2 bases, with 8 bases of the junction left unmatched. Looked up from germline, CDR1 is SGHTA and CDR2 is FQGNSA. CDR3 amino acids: CASSLGRSGQPYEQYF. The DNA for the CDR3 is TGTGCCAGCAGCTTAGGTCGGTCGGGACAGCCCTACGAGCAGTACTTC.

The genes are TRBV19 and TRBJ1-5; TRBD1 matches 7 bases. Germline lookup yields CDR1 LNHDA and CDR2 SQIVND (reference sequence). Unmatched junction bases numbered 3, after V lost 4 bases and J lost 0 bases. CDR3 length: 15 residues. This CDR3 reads CASSRQGDSNQPQHF. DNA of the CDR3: TGTGCCAGTAGTAGACAGGGAGATAGCAATCAGCCCCAGCATTTT.

In nucleotides, the CDR3 is TGTGCCAGCAGCCATCGAATCGGGACTAGCGGGAGCCTTCCGACCTACGAGCAGTACTTC. This gives the protein CASSHRIGTSGSLPTYEQYF. The J gene is TRBJ2-7, the V gene TRBV7-6; 14 bases agree with TRBD2. J gave up 2 bases and V 5 bases, and 17 bases lay outside the gene matches. Germline V gives CDR1 SGHVS, CDR2 FNYEAQ. The CDR3 is made up of 20 amino acids. Based on the CDR3 plus reference TRBV7-6 and TRBJ2-7, the full variable domain is GAGVSQSPRYKVTKRGQDVALRCDPISGHVSLYWYRQALGQGPEFLTYFNYEAQQDKSGLPNDRFSAERPEGSISTLTIQRTEQRDSAMYRCASSHRIGTSGSLPTYEQYFGPGTRLTVT.

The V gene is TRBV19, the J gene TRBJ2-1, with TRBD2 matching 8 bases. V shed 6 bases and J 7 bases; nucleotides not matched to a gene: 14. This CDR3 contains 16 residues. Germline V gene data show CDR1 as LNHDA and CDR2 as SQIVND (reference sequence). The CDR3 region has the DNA TGTGCCAGTAGAAGCCCCGGGACTAGGGAAATGAATGAGCAGTTCTTC. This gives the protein CASRSPGTREMNEQFF.

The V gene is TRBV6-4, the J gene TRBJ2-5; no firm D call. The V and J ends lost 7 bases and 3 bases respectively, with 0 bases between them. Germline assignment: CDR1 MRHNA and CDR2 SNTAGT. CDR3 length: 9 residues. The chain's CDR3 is CASKETQYF. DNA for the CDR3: TGTGCCAGCAAAGAGACCCAGTACTTC.

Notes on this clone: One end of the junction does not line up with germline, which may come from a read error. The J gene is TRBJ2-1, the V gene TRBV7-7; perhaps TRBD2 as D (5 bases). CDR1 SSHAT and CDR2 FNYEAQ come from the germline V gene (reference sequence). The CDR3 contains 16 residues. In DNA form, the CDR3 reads TGTGCTAGCAGCTTAGGTCAAGCGGCATCCTACAATGAGCAGTTCTTC. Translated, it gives CASSLGQAASYNEQFF.

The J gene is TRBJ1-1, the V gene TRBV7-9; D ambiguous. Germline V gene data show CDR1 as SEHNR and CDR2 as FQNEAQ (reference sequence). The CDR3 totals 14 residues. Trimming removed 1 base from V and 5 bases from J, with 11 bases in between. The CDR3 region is CASSLVWEETEAFF. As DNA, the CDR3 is TGTGCCAGCAGCTTAGTTTGGGAGGAGACTGAAGCTTTCTTT.

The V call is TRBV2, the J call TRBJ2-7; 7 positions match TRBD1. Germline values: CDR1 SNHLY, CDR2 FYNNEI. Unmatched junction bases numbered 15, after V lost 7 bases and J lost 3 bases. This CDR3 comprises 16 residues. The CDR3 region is CASNKTGTEKNYEQYF. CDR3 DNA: TGTGCCAGCAATAAGACCGGGACAGAAAAAAACTACGAGCAGTACTTC.

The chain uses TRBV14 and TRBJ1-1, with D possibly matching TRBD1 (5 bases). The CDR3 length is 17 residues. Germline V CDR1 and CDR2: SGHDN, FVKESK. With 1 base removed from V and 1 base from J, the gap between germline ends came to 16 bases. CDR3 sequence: CASSQVYSGPTNTEAFF. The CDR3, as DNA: TGTGCCAGCAGCCAAGTCTACTCGGGACCCACGAACACTGAAGCTTTCTTT.

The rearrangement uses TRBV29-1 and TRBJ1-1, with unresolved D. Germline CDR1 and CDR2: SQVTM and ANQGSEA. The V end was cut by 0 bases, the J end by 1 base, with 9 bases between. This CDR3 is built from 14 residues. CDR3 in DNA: TGCAGCGTTGAAGATCTGACGGGGAACACTGAAGCTTTCTTT. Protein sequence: CSVEDLTGNTEAFF.

Here the CDR3 DNA reads TGTGCCAGCAGTTTAAGGGGGCCCCCCGAAGCTTTCTTT. Translation: CASSLRGPPEAFF. The chain combines TRBV27 with TRBJ1-1; TRBD1 agrees at 7 bases. V was clipped by 2 bases and J by 8 bases; unmatched bases: 5. In germline, CDR1 is MNHEY, CDR2 SMNVEV (reference sequence). The CDR3 is 13 residues long.

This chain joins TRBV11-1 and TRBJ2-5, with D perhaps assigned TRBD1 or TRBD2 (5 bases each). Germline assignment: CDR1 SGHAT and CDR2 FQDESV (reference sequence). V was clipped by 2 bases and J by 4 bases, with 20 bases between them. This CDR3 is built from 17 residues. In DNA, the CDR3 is TGTGCCAGCAGCTTAAAGGGATGGATTAAAGGGACAGAGACCCAGTACTTC. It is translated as CASSLKGWIKGTETQYF.

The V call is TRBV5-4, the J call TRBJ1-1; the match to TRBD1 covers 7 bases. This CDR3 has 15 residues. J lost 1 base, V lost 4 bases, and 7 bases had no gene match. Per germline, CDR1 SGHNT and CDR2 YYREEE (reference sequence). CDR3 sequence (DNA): TGTGCCAGCAGCCTCGGGCGACAGGGGAACACTGAAGCTTTCTTT. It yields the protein CASSLGRQGNTEAFF.